The 26 T cell receptor beta chains presented below share a single source sample, sequenced in a study of cytomegalovirus exposure and HLA in healthy donors. Assay used: immunoSEQ multiplex PCR; TCRdb lists only in-frame clones, some missing. The table shows over 55,000 clones, with about 93% occurring only once. The sequencing sample was made of PBMCs. Every receptor here comes from a man between 18 and 29 years old in good health and CMV-seronegative.

The V gene is TRBV5-6, the J gene TRBJ1-1, with D perhaps matching TRBD1 (5 bases). Trimming pared 4 bases from V and 1 base from J, leaving 20 bases between. From germline, CDR1 is SGHDT and CDR2 YYEEEE. The CDR3 runs 17 residues. CDR3 nucleotides: TGTGCCAGCAGCCTAACTTCGGGGGGTAGGGGGAACACTGAAGCTTTCTTT. It codes for CASSLTSGGRGNTEAFF.

The chain combines TRBV6-1 with TRBJ2-3; 11 bases match TRBD2. The CDR3 sequence is 16 residues long. The V and J ends lost 4 bases and 4 bases, in that order; junction bases with no gene match: 7. The germline gives CDR1 MNHNS, CDR2 SASEGT. In nucleotides, the CDR3 is TGTGCCAGCAGTGGACTAGCGGGAAGGGGGTCAGATACGCAGTATTTT. Translation gives CASSGLAGRGSDTQYF.

The V gene is TRBV6-6, the J gene TRBJ1-2; a weak D match, TRBD1 (5 bases). Germline V gene sequence: CDR1 MNHNY, CDR2 SVGAGI (reference sequence). The CDR3 is made up of 12 amino acids. Trimming took off 3 bases at V and 8 bases at J, with 10 bases between the two ends. CDR3 in DNA: TGTGCCAGCAGTTATCAGGGTAGCGGCTACACCTTC. Translated, it gives CASSYQGSGYTF.

V gene TRBV5-4 combines with J gene TRBJ2-1, with 10 bases identical to TRBD2. CDR1 is SGHNT, CDR2 YYREEE, per germline (reference sequence). Unmatched junction bases numbered 10, after V lost 4 bases and J lost 9 bases. The CDR3 loop spans 15 amino acids. CDR3 nucleotide sequence: TGTGCCAGCAGCGGGTCCGGGACTAGCGAGGGTGAGCAGTTCTTC. Translating it yields CASSGSGTSEGEQFF.

This clone has just one count. The chain combines TRBV27 with TRBJ1-1; possibly TRBD1 for D (6 bases). Trimming removed 6 bases from V and 11 bases from J, with 22 bases in between. Germline V gene sequence: CDR1 MNHEY, CDR2 SMNVEV (reference sequence). The CDR3 has 14 residues. CDR3 coding DNA: TGTGCCAGCAGCCATACCGACAGGCCCAGTTGGGCTTTCTTT. As protein: CASSHTDRPSWAFF.

The rearrangement links TRBV28 to TRBJ2-7; D not certain. Germline assignment: CDR1 MDHEN and CDR2 SYDVKM. The CDR3 is made up of 12 amino acids. Trimming cost V 5 bases and J 0 bases, with 5 bases left between them. CDR3 residues: CASSVFSYEQYF. The CDR3 coding sequence is TGTGCCAGCAGTGTCTTCTCCTACGAGCAGTACTTC.

V and J are TRBV2 and TRBJ2-7; no definite D call. The V end lost 6 bases, the J end lost 4 bases, and 4 bases lay between the germline ends. Germline assignment: CDR1 SNHLY and CDR2 FYNNEI. The CDR3 is 10 amino acids. Here the CDR3 DNA reads TGTGCCAGCAGGCGGTACGAGCAGTACTTC. It is translated as CASRRYEQYF.

J is TRBJ1-2 and V is TRBV28, with a tentative D call TRBD1 (6 bases). The length of the CDR3 is 15 residues. Trimming took 2 bases from V and 5 from J, leaving 15 bases between them. CDR1 and CDR2 (germline): MDHEN, SYDVKM. CDR3 bases: TGTGCCAGCAGTTTAGACAGGTTCGCTTTGTATGGCTACACCTTC. This sequence encodes CASSLDRFALYGYTF.

The rearrangement uses TRBV7-9 and TRBJ2-1; 8 nucleotides agree with TRBD2. Germline V gene sequence: CDR1 SEHNR, CDR2 FQNEAQ (reference sequence). J gave up 0 bases and V 3 bases, and 10 bases lay outside the gene matches. The CDR3 runs 18 residues. CDR3 sequence: CASSLSGRGASSYNEQFF. CDR3 nucleotides: TGTGCCAGCAGCTTGAGCGGGAGAGGGGCCAGCTCCTACAATGAGCAGTTCTTC.

This rearrangement joins TRBV28 to TRBJ1-2, with D possibly matching TRBD1 (6 bases). V was pared by 5 bases and J by 4 bases, with 17 bases between. CDR1 is MDHEN, CDR2 SYDVKM, per germline. This CDR3 has 15 residues. CDR3 nucleotides: TGTGCCAGCAGTCTCCCGAAGAGGGGGTCCTATGGCTACACCTTC. Translated, it gives CASSLPKRGSYGYTF.

The CDR3 sequence: CASSLREGLAGLNEQFF. The CDR3 coding sequence is TGTGCCAGCAGTTTAAGGGAAGGACTAGCGGGACTCAATGAGCAGTTCTTC. The chain combines TRBV28 with TRBJ2-1, with 12 bases lining up with TRBD2. The germline V gene encodes CDR1 MDHEN and CDR2 SYDVKM. V shed 2 bases, J shed 6 bases, and the junction held 8 bases outside the gene matches. This CDR3 contains 17 residues. The whole variable domain, remainder taken from reference TRBV28 and TRBJ2-1, is DVKVTQSSRYLVKRTGEKVFLECVQDMDHENMFWYRQDPGLGLRLIYFSYDVKMKEKGDIPEGYSVSREKKERFSLILESASTNQTSMYLCASSLREGLAGLNEQFFGPGTRLTVL.

The genes are TRBV7-9 and TRBJ2-3; possible D gene TRBD1, 5 bases. The germline gives CDR1 SEHNR, CDR2 FQNEAQ (reference sequence). Trimming removed 3 bases at V and 5 bases at J, with 12 bases between. The CDR3 sequence is 14 residues long. CDR3 residues: CASSFTQDRDTQYF. The CDR3 DNA reads as TGTGCCAGCAGCTTCACACAGGACCGAGATACGCAGTATTTT.

This chain joins TRBV27 and TRBJ1-3, with 7 nucleotides matching TRBD1. Per germline, CDR1 MNHEY and CDR2 SMNVEV (reference sequence). The CDR3 totals 15 residues. V shed 7 bases, J shed 4 bases, and the junction held 10 bases outside the gene matches. CDR3 nucleotides: TGTGCCAGCAAAGAGGGACAGACATCGGGAAACACCATATATTTT. Its protein is CASKEGQTSGNTIYF.

This chain links TRBV13 with TRBJ2-5; 10 bases agree with TRBD1. The V and J ends lost 3 bases and 4 bases, in that order; junction bases with no gene match: 2. The germline V gene encodes CDR1 PRHDT and CDR2 FYEKMQ (reference sequence). The CDR3 runs to 14 residues. The CDR3 nucleotides read TGTGCCAGCAGCTTCGGGACAGGGGCAGAGACCCAGTACTTC. Protein: CASSFGTGAETQYF.

The chain links TRBV7-2 to TRBJ2-5; TRBD2 might be the D (6 bases). The CDR3 runs to 16 residues. From germline, CDR1 is SGHTA and CDR2 FQGNSA. Trimming removed 5 bases at V and 4 bases at J, with 20 bases between. CDR3 nucleotides: TGTGCCAGCAGCCTCCAGGGTAGCGGAGGGGTAGAGACCCAGTACTTC. It codes for CASSLQGSGGVETQYF.

This sequence joins TRBV19 and TRBJ2-7; 9 bases map to TRBD1. The trim removed 4 bases at V and 3 bases at J, leaving 7 bases unmatched. Germline CDR1 is LNHDA and CDR2 is SQIVND (reference sequence). This CDR3 contains 15 residues. The CDR3, as DNA: TGTGCCAGTAGTAGCGCCGGGACAGGGTTCTACGAGCAGTACTTC. Its protein is CASSSAGTGFYEQYF.

The sample holds a few counts of this clone. The V gene is TRBV5-1, the J gene TRBJ1-2; weak D call: TRBD1 (6 bases). Trimming pared 2 bases from V and 2 bases from J, leaving 13 bases between. This CDR3 spans 15 amino acids. Germline loops: CDR1 SGHRS, CDR2 YFSETQ. CDR3 amino acids: CASSFRTDVNYGYTF. For the CDR3, the DNA is TGCGCCAGCAGCTTCCGGACAGACGTAAACTATGGCTACACCTTC. The whole variable domain, remainder taken from reference TRBV5-1 and TRBJ1-2, is KAGVTQTPRYLIKTRGQQVTLSCSPISGHRSVSWYQQTPGQGLQFLFEYFSETQRNKGNFPGRFSGRQFSNSRSEMNVSTLELGDSALYLCASSFRTDVNYGYTFGSGTRLTVV.

V usage is TRBV10-1 and J usage is TRBJ2-7, with a weak D call TRBD2 (5 bases). V was clipped by 5 bases and J by 7 bases, with 15 bases between them. Looked up from germline, CDR1 is WNHNN and CDR2 is SYGVQD (reference sequence). This CDR3 is 13 amino acids long. This CDR3 is CASSRVASGEQYF. Written as DNA, the CDR3 is TGCGCCAGCAGTCGGGTCGCGTCGGGGGAGCAGTACTTC.

In its sample, this clone was seen once. J is TRBJ2-5 and V is TRBV4-1; 7 bases are shared with TRBD1. The J call may be mistaken, given a closer DNA end match to TRBJ2-7. Germline V lookup: CDR1 MGHRA, CDR2 YSYEKL. The CDR3 runs to 15 residues. This chain's CDR3 is CASSQEHRGPGEQYF. The CDR3 DNA sequence: TGCGCCAGCAGCCAAGAACACAGGGGTCCGGGCGAGCAGTACTTC.

The rearrangement joins TRBV7-9 to TRBJ1-2, with TRBD1 matching 7 bases. CDR1 SEHNR and CDR2 FQNEAQ come from the germline V gene (reference sequence). The V segment lost 4 bases and the J segment 0 bases; nucleotides outside the gene matches: 5. This CDR3 contains 15 residues. CDR3 DNA sequence: TGTGCCAGCAGCTCACGGGACAGCGCTAACTATGGCTACACCTTC. Its protein is CASSSRDSANYGYTF.

The chain links TRBV4-1 to TRBJ2-7; the D is unclear. The V gene lost 0 bases and the J gene lost 3 bases, with 9 bases spanning the gap. Germline CDR1 MGHRA, CDR2 YSYEKL. The CDR3 has 14 amino acids. CDR3 residues: CASSQDPEIYEQYF. In DNA form, the CDR3 reads TGCGCCAGCAGCCAAGATCCAGAAATCTACGAGCAGTACTTC.

The CDR3 DNA reads TGTGCCAGCAGCAACAACAGGCTCAATCAGCCCCAGCATTTT. Translated, it gives CASSNNRLNQPQHF. The V call is TRBV6-5, the J call TRBJ1-5; D is perhaps TRBD1 (5 bases). This CDR3 spans 14 amino acids. CDR1 is MNHEY and CDR2 is SVGAGI in the germline V gene. The V gene lost 6 bases and the J gene lost 3 bases, with 12 bases spanning the gap.

The gene calls are TRBV19 and TRBJ2-7; TRBD1 matches at 9 bases. V trimming: 4 bases; J trimming: 3 bases; junction bases outside the gene matches: 13. The CDR3 totals 17 residues. The germline CDR1 and CDR2 sequences are LNHDA and SQIVND (reference sequence). The DNA of the CDR3 is TGTGCCAGTAGTAATCGACTCGGGACAGGGAGAGGCTACGAGCAGTACTTC. It specifies CASSNRLGTGRGYEQYF. Together with reference TRBV19 and TRBJ2-7, the CDR3 gives the full variable domain: DGGITQSPKYLFRKEGQNVTLSCEQNLNHDAMYWYRQDPGQGLRLIYYSQIVNDFQKGDIAEGYSVSREKKESFPLTVTSAQKNPTAFYLCASSNRLGTGRGYEQYFGPGTRLTVT.

The V gene is TRBV6-1, the J gene TRBJ2-2; possibly TRBD1 for D (6 bases). CDR3 length: 14 residues. V lost 5 bases, J lost 5 bases, and 12 bases lay in between. CDR1 MNHNS and CDR2 SASEGT come from the germline V gene. CDR3 sequence reads: CASSNRVGTGELFF. The CDR3 DNA is TGTGCCAGCAGTAACAGGGTAGGGACCGGGGAGCTGTTTTTT.

This clone occurred a few times. The chain joins TRBV6-4 to TRBJ2-6, with unresolved D. V was cut by 0 bases and J by 4 bases, with 4 bases left in between. The CDR3 is 14 amino acids. Germline CDR1 reads MRHNA; CDR2 reads SNTAGT. The CDR3 reads CASSDSGGANVLTF. CDR3 nucleotide sequence: TGTGCCAGCAGTGACTCGGGCGGGGCCAACGTCCTGACTTTC.

This rearrangement joins TRBV10-2 to TRBJ2-3; perhaps TRBD1 as D (6 bases). CDR1 and CDR2 (germline): WSHSY, SAAADI. This CDR3 contains 14 residues. Trimming removed 4 bases from V and 5 bases from J, with 13 bases in between. DNA for the CDR3: TGCGCCAGCAGTGTCGGGGCACAGGGAGATACGCAGTATTTT. This gives the protein CASSVGAQGDTQYF.